The 14 T cell receptor beta chains given below trace back to one sample, sequenced in a study of blood T cell repertoires in COVID-19. Profiling relied on immunoSEQ multiplex PCR, and the TCRdb table lists in-frame clones only, not all of them. The data contain about 160,000 clones, approximately 81% of them seen just once; the ten biggest clones take up 1% to 1.2%. Sequencing was performed on peripheral blood. These receptors all stem from a man aged 35 to 55 with acute or convalescent COVID-19.

The V call is TRBV29-1, the J call TRBJ2-1; 9 nucleotides align to TRBD2. After removal of 3 bases from V and 3 bases from J, the junction contained 9 bases not matched to a gene. This CDR3 is 16 amino acids long. Germline V gene data show CDR1 as SQVTM and CDR2 as ANQGSEA. The CDR3 DNA is TGCAGCGTTGATCCCCGCGGGGGGGGCGGCTACAATGAGCAGTTCTTC. Protein product: CSVDPRGGGGYNEQFF.

The rearrangement joins TRBV6-5 to TRBJ2-2; 10 nucleotides line up with TRBD1. The CDR3 length is 16 residues. Germline CDR1 is MNHEY and CDR2 is SVGAGI. V dropped 2 bases and J dropped 5; count of bases not matched to a gene: 5. Here the CDR3 reads CASSYLRQGATGELFF. The CDR3 DNA reads TGTGCCAGCAGTTACCTTAGACAGGGGGCGACCGGGGAGCTGTTTTTT.

V and J are TRBV29-1 and TRBJ1-2; possibly TRBD1 for D (5 bases). The ends were cut back, 8 bases at V and 6 bases at J, with 13 bases in the middle. This CDR3 has 11 residues. Germline V gives CDR1 SQVTM, CDR2 ANQGSEA. The CDR3 sequence is CSHEQGDGYTF. The CDR3 nucleotides read TGCAGCCACGAGCAGGGCGATGGCTACACCTTC.

The chain has TRBV18 and TRBJ2-4; TRBD1 matches 9 bases. V gave up 5 bases and J gave up 3 bases; unmatched junction bases: 8. CDR1 is KGHSH and CDR2 is LQKENI in the germline V gene. The CDR3 length is 16 residues. The CDR3 reads CASSAGQGNHKNIQYF. CDR3 sequence (DNA): TGTGCCAGCTCAGCAGGACAGGGGAATCACAAAAACATTCAGTACTTC.

The chain links TRBV12-3 or TRBV12-4 to TRBJ1-2, with D uncertain. Trimming left V 1 base short and J 3 bases short, with 6 bases between. This CDR3 region has 13 residues. The CDR3 is CASSLERYYGYTF. In DNA, the CDR3 is TGTGCCAGCAGTTTAGAGAGGTACTATGGCTACACCTTC.

As to this clone: Other nucleotide sequences from this sample produce the same CDR3. V is TRBV28 and J is TRBJ1-1; D ambiguous. CDR1 is MDHEN and CDR2 is SYDVKM in the germline V gene. CDR3 length equals 12 residues. Trimming took off 1 base at V and 7 bases at J, with 7 bases between the two ends. Here the CDR3 reads CASSLLAVEAFF. CDR3 bases: TGTGCCAGCAGTTTATTGGCTGTTGAAGCTTTCTTT.

The rearrangement uses TRBV4-1 and TRBJ1-4; 7 bases line up with TRBD1. CDR1 and CDR2 from the germline V gene are MGHRA and YSYEKL. The V gene end was trimmed by 3 bases and the J gene end by 7 bases; junction bases not matched to a gene: 5. This CDR3 contains 14 residues. As DNA, the CDR3 is TGCGCCAGCAGCCAGGGGACAGTGGGTGAAAAACTGTTTTTT. This encodes CASSQGTVGEKLFF.

The genes are TRBV10-3 and TRBJ2-1; TRBD2 might be the D (6 bases). CDR1 ENHRY and CDR2 SYGVKD come from the germline V gene. The CDR3 extends over 12 amino acids. V shed 2 bases and J shed 9 bases, with 8 bases lying between them. The CDR3 DNA is TGTGCCATCAGTGAGGGGGGGACTGAGCAGTTCTTC. Translating gives CAISEGGTEQFF.

There are a few counts of this clone. The gene calls are TRBV19 and TRBJ1-1; maybe TRBD1 (6 bases). V was pared by 5 bases and J by 5 bases, with 15 bases between. CDR3 size: 14 residues. Germline values: CDR1 LNHDA, CDR2 SQIVND (reference sequence). CDR3 sequence: CASSSAGAGTEAFF. CDR3 bases: TGTGCCAGTAGTTCCGCAGGGGCTGGGACTGAAGCTTTCTTT.

The chain recombines TRBV11-2 with TRBJ1-2; possibly TRBD1 for D (6 bases). The CDR3 length is 17 residues. Trimming took off 1 base at V and 4 bases at J, with 19 bases between the two ends. CDR1 is SGHAT and CDR2 is FQNNGV in the germline V gene. The CDR3 DNA reads as TGTGCCAGCAGCTTAGGGGTTGGGGGACATGAAGTCTATGGCTACACCTTC. Residues: CASSLGVGGHEVYGYTF.

The chain recombines TRBV29-1 with TRBJ2-7, with 8 bases matching TRBD1. V trimming: 6 bases; J trimming: 0 bases; junction bases outside the gene matches: 1. Per the germline V gene, CDR1 is SQVTM and CDR2 is ANQGSEA. This CDR3 is 12 amino acids long. CDR3 in DNA: TGCAGCGTGACAGGGGTCTCCTACGAGCAGTACTTC. This translates into CSVTGVSYEQYF.

The chain links TRBV6-5 to TRBJ2-1; TRBD2 matches 10 bases. Germline V gene lookup returns CDR1 MNHEY and CDR2 SVGAGI. The CDR3 runs 16 residues. J lost 8 bases, V lost 4 bases, and 11 bases had no gene match. CDR3 DNA sequence: TGTGCCAGCAGTTCTACTAGCGGGGCCCTGATGTATGAGCAGTTCTTC. Translation: CASSSTSGALMYEQFF.

The chain has TRBV7-2 and TRBJ1-2; no clear D gene. The CDR3 has 13 residues. Germline V lookup: CDR1 SGHTA, CDR2 FQGNSA. V lost 1 base, J lost 6 bases, and 9 bases lay in between. The CDR3 coding sequence is TGTGCCAGCAGCTTAGGACCCGGGGATGGCTACACCTTC. It is translated as CASSLGPGDGYTF.

Details on this clone: The junction departs from the called germline gene at one end, perhaps through a read error. This chain uses TRBV5-1 with TRBJ2-6; 8 bases fit TRBD2. The CDR3 contains 19 residues. Germline loops: CDR1 SGHRS, CDR2 YFSETQ. DNA for the CDR3: TGCCCCAGCAGATCCCGCGGTCGGGGGGGTAGCTCTGGGGCCAACGTCCTGACTTTC. Translation: CPSRSRGRGGSSGANVLTF.